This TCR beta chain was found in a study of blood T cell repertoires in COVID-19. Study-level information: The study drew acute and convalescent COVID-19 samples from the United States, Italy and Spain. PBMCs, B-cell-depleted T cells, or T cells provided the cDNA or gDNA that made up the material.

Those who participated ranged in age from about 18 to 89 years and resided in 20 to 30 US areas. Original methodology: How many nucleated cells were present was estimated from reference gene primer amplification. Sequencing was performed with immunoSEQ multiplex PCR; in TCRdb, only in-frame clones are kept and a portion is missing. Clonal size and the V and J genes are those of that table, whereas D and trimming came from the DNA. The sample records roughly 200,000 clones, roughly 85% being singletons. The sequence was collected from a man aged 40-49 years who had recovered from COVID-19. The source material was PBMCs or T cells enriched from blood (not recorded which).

CDR3 nucleotides: TGTGCCAGCAGTGAAGCGCCAGGGGTGGATCAGCCCCAGCATTTT. Its translation: CASSEAPGVDQPQHF. The V and J genes are TRBV2 and TRBJ1-5; possible D gene TRBD1, 6 bases. The CDR3 has 15 amino acids. Trimming shortened V by 0 bases and J by 5 bases, and 11 bases separated the two germline ends. Germline V CDR1 and CDR2: SNHLY, FYNNEI.